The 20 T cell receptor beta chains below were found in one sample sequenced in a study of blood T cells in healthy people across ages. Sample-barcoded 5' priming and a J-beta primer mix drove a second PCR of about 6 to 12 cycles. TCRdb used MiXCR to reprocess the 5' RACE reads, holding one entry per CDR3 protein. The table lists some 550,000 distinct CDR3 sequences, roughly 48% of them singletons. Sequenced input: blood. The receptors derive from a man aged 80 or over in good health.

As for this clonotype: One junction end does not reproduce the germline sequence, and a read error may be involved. The CDR3 DNA reads TGTACCAGCAGACTAGACAGGGGGCGCGACACTGAAGCTTTCTTT. Protein: CTSRLDRGRDTEAFF. The rearrangement joins TRBV6-6 to TRBJ1-1; 10 bases match TRBD1. The CDR3 runs to 15 residues. Germline lookup yields CDR1 MNHNY and CDR2 SVGAGI (reference sequence).

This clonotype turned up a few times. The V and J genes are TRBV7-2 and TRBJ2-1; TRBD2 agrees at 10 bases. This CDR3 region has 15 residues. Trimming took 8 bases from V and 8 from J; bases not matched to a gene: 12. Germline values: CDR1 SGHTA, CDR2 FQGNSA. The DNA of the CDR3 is TGTGCCAGCGGCAAACAAGCGGGGGGGCGTGATGAGCAGTTCTTC. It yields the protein CASGKQAGGRDEQFF.

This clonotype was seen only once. The CDR3 coding sequence is TGCAGTGCGGATATTGGAGGAGAGCAGTACTTC. Translating gives CSADIGGEQYF. V and J are TRBV20-1 and TRBJ2-5, with D possibly TRBD2 on 5 matching bases. The germline gives CDR1 DFQATT, CDR2 SNEGSKA (reference sequence). The CDR3 runs 11 residues. Trimming took off 6 bases at V and 11 bases at J, with 16 bases between the two ends.

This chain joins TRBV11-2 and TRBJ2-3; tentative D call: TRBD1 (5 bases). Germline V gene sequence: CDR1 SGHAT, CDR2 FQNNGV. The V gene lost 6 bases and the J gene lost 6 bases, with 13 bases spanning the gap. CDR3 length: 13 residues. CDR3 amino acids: CASRQWSGDTQYF. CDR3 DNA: TGTGCCAGCAGGCAATGGTCAGGGGATACGCAGTATTTT. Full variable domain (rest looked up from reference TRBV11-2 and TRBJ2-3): EAGVAQSPRYKIIEKRQSVAFWCNPISGHATLYWYQQILGQGPKLLIQFQNNGVVDDSQLPKDRFSAERLKGVDSTLKIQPAKLEDSAVYLCASRQWSGDTQYFGPGTRLTVL.

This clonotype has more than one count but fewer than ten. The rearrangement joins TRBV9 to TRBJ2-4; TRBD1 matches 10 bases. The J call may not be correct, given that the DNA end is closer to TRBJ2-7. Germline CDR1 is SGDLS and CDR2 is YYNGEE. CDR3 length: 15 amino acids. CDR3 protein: CASSVAGTGAYEQYF. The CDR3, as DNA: TGTGCCAGCAGCGTAGCTGGGACAGGGGCCTACGAGCAGTACTTC.

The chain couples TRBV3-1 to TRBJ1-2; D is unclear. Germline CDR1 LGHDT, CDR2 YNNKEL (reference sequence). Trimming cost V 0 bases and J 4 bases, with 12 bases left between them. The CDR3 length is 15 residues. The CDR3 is CASSQDRIGRYGYTF. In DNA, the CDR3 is TGTGCCAGCAGCCAAGATCGAATCGGGCGCTATGGCTACACCTTC.

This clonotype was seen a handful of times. The CDR3 protein is CASSLVGAGEQETQYF. As DNA, the CDR3 is TGCGCCAGCAGCTTGGTAGGAGCAGGGGAACAAGAGACCCAGTACTTC. The chain couples TRBV5-1 to TRBJ2-5, with D maybe TRBD1 (6 bases). CDR1 and CDR2 from the germline V gene are SGHRS and YFSETQ. This CDR3 is built from 16 residues. Trimming took off 0 bases at V and 2 bases at J, with 14 bases between the two ends.

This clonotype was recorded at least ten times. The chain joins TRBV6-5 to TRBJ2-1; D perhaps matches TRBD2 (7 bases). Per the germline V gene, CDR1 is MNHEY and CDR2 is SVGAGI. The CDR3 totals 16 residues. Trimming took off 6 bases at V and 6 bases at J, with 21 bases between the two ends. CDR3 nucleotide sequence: TGTGCCAGCAGCCGAGGGGGAGGGAGCACCGGCAATGAGCAGTTCTTC. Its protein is CASSRGGGSTGNEQFF.

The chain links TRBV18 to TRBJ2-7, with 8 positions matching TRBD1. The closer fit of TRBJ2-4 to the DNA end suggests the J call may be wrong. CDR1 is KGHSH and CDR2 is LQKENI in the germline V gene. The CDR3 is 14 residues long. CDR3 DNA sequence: TGTGCCAGCTCACCTCGGACAGGGACGGACATTCAGTACTTC. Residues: CASSPRTGTDIQYF.

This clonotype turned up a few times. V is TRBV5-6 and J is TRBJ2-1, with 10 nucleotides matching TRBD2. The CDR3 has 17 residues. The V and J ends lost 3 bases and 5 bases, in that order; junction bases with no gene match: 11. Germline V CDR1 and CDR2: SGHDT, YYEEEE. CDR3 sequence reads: CASSSYSGGAINNEQFF. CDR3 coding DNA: TGTGCCAGCAGCTCCTACAGCGGGGGGGCTATTAACAATGAGCAGTTCTTC.

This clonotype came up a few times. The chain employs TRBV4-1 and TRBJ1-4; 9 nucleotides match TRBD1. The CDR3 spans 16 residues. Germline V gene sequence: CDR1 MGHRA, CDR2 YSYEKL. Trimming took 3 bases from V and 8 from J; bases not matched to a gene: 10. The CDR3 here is CASSQNPRDREEKLFF. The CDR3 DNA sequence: TGCGCCAGCAGCCAGAATCCCCGGGACAGGGAGGAAAAACTGTTTTTT.

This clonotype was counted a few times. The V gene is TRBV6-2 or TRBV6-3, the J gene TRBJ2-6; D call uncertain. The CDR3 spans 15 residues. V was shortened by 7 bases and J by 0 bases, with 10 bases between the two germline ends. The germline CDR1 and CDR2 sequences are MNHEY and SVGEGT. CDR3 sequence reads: CASKGSSSGANVLTF. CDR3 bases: TGTGCCAGCAAGGGCAGTAGCTCTGGGGCCAACGTCCTGACTTTC.

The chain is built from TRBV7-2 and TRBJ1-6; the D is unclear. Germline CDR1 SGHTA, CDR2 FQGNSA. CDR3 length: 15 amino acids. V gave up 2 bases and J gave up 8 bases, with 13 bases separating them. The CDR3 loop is CASSLSGGGDSPLHF. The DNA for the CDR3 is TGTGCCAGCAGCTTATCAGGAGGCGGTGATTCACCCCTCCACTTT.

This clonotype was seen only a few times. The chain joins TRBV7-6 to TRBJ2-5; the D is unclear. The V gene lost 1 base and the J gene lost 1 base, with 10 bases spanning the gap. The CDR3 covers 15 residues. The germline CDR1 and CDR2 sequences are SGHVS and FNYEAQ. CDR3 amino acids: CASSLEVPAQETQYF. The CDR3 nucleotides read TGTGCCAGCAGCTTAGAAGTTCCAGCCCAAGAGACCCAGTACTTC.

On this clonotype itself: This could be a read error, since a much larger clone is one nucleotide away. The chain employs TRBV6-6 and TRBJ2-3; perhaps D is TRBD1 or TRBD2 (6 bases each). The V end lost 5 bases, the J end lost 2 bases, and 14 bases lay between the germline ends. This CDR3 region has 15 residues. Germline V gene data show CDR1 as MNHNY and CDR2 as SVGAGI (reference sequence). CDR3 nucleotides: TGTGCCAGCAGTGTCCTTGGGGGGCTCACAGATACGCAGTATTTT. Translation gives CASSVLGGLTDTQYF.

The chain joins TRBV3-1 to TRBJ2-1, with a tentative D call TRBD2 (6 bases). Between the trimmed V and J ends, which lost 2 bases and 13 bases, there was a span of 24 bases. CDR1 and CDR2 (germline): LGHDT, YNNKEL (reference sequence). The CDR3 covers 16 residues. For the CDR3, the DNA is TGTGCCAGCAGCCAACCCCTTAGCGGTGGCGAAGAGACCCAGTTCTTC. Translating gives CASSQPLSGGEETQFF.

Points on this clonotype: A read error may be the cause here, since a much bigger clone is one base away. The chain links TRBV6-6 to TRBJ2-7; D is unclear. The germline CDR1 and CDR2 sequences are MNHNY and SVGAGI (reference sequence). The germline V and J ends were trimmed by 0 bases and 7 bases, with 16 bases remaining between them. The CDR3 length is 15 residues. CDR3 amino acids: CASSYSFTSSNEQYF. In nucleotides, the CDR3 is TGTGCCAGCAGTTACTCGTTTACGAGCAGCAATGAGCAGTACTTC.

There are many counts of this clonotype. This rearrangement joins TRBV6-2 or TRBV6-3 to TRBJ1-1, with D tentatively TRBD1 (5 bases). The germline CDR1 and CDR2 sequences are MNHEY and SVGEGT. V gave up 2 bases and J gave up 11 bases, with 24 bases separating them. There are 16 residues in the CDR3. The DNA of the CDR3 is TGTGCCAGCAGTTACATTACCGAGGATACCACAGGTGACGCTTTCTTT. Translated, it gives CASSYITEDTTGDAFF.

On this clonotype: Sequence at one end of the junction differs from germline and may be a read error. CDR3 amino acids: CAISESGTRSSGVNVLTF. The CDR3 nucleotides are TGTGCCATCAGTGAGTCAGGGACACGGAGCTCTGGGGTCAACGTCCTGACTTTC. The chain recombines TRBV10-3 with TRBJ2-6; D might be TRBD1 (6 bases). CDR3 length: 18 amino acids. Germline-derived CDR1 and CDR2 are ENHRY and SYGVKD.

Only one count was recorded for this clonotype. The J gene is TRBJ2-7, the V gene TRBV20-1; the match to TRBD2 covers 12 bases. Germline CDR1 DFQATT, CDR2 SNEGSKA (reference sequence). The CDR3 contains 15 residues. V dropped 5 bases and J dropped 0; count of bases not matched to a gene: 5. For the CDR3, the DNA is TGCAGTGCTTCGGGACTAGCGGGCCTCTCCTACGAGCAGTACTTC. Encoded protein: CSASGLAGLSYEQYF.